The TCR beta chain under discussion was sequenced for a study of T-cell reconstitution after alpha-beta-depleted transplantation in children. Study results and limitations: After one year, T-cell counts and TCRbeta diversity mostly came from new T cells. Two months or so post-transplant, alpha-beta T cells reportedly derived from several hundred expanded graft clones. Diversity of TCRbeta at day 60 was high in some patients, arising from surviving recipient T cells and thymic progenitors.

Regarding this clonotype: Its antigen remains unidentified. The junction shows a germline mismatch at one end, possibly a read error.

This sample's TCRbeta library carried unique molecular identifier barcodes. Each CDR3 protein is one row after TCRdb ran MiXCR on the PCR reads. The data show about 400,000 distinct CDR3 sequences, about 16% seen once. This CDR3 has 18 residues. Looked up from germline, CDR1 is LGHDT and CDR2 is YNNKEL (reference sequence). This chain links TRBV3-1 with TRBJ2-6; D is ambiguous. The sequences come from PBMCs, mostly from graft donor cells, collected 360 days after TCRalphabeta/CD19-depleted stem cell transplant. The receptor was derived from a boy under two years old who had a stem cell transplant for Wiskott-Aldrich syndrome, so the T cells may come from the graft donor. CDR3 nucleotide sequence: TGTGCCTGCAGTTTCCTTCGTCGACCGCCTACTGGGGCCAACGTCCTGACTTTC. This sequence encodes CACSFLRRPPTGANVLTF.